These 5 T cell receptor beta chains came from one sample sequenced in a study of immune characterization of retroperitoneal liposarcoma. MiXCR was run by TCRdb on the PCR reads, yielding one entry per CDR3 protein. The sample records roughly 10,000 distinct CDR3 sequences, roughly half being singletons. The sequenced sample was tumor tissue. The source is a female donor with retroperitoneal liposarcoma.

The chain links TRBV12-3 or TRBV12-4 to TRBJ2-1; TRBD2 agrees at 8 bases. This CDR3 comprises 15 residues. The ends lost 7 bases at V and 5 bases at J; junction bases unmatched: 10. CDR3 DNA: TGTGCCAGCAATCCCGGACGGGGGGGACACAATGAGCAGTTCTTC. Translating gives CASNPGRGGHNEQFF.

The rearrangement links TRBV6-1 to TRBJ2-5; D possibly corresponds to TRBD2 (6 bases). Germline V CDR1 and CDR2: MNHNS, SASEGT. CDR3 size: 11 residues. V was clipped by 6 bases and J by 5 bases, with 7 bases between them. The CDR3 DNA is TGTGCCAGCAGGGCGGGGGAGACCCAGTACTTC. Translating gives CASRAGETQYF.

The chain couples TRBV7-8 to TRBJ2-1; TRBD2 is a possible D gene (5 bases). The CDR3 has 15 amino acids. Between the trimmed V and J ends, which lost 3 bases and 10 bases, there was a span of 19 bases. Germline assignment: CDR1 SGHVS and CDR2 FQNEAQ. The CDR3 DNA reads TGTGCCAGCAGCTTGGACCCGGGATTCTCCTACGAGCAGTTCTTC. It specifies CASSLDPGFSYEQFF.

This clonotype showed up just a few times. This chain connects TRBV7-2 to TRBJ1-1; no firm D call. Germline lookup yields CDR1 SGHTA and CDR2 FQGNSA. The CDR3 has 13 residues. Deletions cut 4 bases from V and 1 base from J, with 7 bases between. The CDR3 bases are TGTGCCAGCAGCTCGACACCGAACACTGAAGCTTTCTTT. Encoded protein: CASSSTPNTEAFF.

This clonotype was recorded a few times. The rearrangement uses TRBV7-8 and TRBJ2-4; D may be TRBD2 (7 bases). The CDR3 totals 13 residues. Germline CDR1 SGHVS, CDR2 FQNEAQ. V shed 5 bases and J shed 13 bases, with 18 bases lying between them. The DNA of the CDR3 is TGTGCCAGCAGCATGAGCGGGGACAATGAGCAGTACTTC. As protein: CASSMSGDNEQYF.